Included here is one TCR beta chain sequence, with context. The antigen is not known. Relative to the germline gene, one junction end is altered; a read error may explain this. Unique molecular identifiers tagged the TCR beta cDNA libraries. cDNA molecules numbering around 450,000 came from approximately 0.91 to 9.4 million T cells. MiXCR, applied by TCRdb to the PCR reads, yields one record per CDR3 protein. The profile covers hundreds of thousands of distinct CDR3 sequences, with 30% to 45% appearing a single time and around 8% taken by the ten largest. These data belong to a study of post-analysis software for immune sequencing data. Overall study results and limits: F measure clustering grouped samples strongly by preparation batch. Patients with multiple sclerosis recorded significantly lower normalized Chao1 diversity than controls, the study found.

The source of this sequence is a girl aged 2 to 10 with multiple sclerosis. Sequenced material: blood.

The CDR3 spells CAISGAASFTDTQYF. The DNA for the CDR3 is TGTGCCATCAGTGGGGCCGCTTCCTTCACAGATACGCAGTATTTT. The V call is TRBV6-1, the J call TRBJ2-3; D possibly corresponds to TRBD1 (5 bases). Germline CDR1 is MNHNS and CDR2 is SASEGT. This CDR3 has 15 residues.